These 24 T cell receptor beta chains were all obtained from the same sample, sequenced in a study of breast tumors, draining lymph nodes, adjacent tissues. Breast cancer patients provided tissue from their axillary draining lymph nodes. Using its own MiXCR run on the multiplex PCR reads, TCRdb lists one record per CDR3 protein. The table shows more than 80,000 distinct CDR3 sequences, with 30% occurring only once. Sequenced input: axillary lymph node tissue. These receptors originate from a female donor with breast cancer. Some clones in this sample may be carry-over from other donors' samples.

This clonotype was seen many times. The CDR3 nucleotides are TGTGCCAGCAGTAATCGACAGGGCTCCAACTATGGCTACACCTTC. It is translated as CASSNRQGSNYGYTF. The chain has TRBV27 and TRBJ1-2, with 7 bases matching TRBD1. The CDR3 consists of 15 residues. From germline, CDR1 is MNHEY and CDR2 SMNVEV (reference sequence). Germline trimming cut 5 bases from V and 2 bases from J; bases unmatched to any gene: 8.

This clonotype was picked up many times. The CDR3 DNA reads as TGCGCCAGCAGCCAAGAGGGGACGGGCACCGGGGAGCTGTTTTTT. It is translated as CASSQEGTGTGELFF. This chain joins TRBV4-1 and TRBJ2-2, with D possibly called TRBD1 or TRBD2 (5 bases each). The germline V gene encodes CDR1 MGHRA and CDR2 YSYEKL. Trimming shortened V by 0 bases and J by 4 bases, and 9 bases separated the two germline ends. The CDR3 extends over 15 amino acids.

This clonotype came up many times. The chain recombines TRBV20-1 with TRBJ2-7; D is possibly TRBD2 (6 bases). CDR3 length equals 15 residues. Trimming removed 1 base at V and 4 bases at J, with 17 bases between. The germline gives CDR1 DFQATT, CDR2 SNEGSKA (reference sequence). CDR3 protein: CSARGDTGEGYEQYF. CDR3 coding DNA: TGCAGTGCTAGAGGTGACACGGGAGAGGGGTACGAGCAGTACTTC.

This clonotype has only a few counts. The chain joins TRBV3-1 to TRBJ2-4, with D possibly being TRBD2 (6 bases). V was cut by 4 bases and J by 3 bases, with 10 bases left in between. The CDR3 length is 14 residues. Germline V gene sequence: CDR1 LGHDT, CDR2 YNNKEL (reference sequence). CDR3 protein: CASSPPGGKNIQYF. The CDR3 nucleotides read TGTGCCAGCAGCCCCCCCGGGGGCAAAAACATTCAGTACTTC.

V usage is TRBV10-3 and J usage is TRBJ2-1; the match to TRBD1 covers 11 bases. CDR3 size: 15 residues. V was pared by 6 bases and J by 8 bases, with 9 bases of the junction left unmatched. Germline-derived CDR1 and CDR2 are ENHRY and SYGVKD. The CDR3 loop is CAIRGLDRGLDEQFF. The CDR3 nucleotides are TGTGCCATCAGGGGCCTGGACAGGGGGCTAGATGAGCAGTTCTTC.

The genes are TRBV10-3 and TRBJ2-2; D might be TRBD1 (5 bases). V was cut by 6 bases and J by 1 base, with 6 bases left in between. From germline, CDR1 is ENHRY and CDR2 SYGVKD. The CDR3 runs 13 residues. CDR3 DNA sequence: TGTGCCATCAGCGGACAGAACACCGGGGAGCTGTTTTTT. This encodes CAISGQNTGELFF.

The table lists this clonotype with many counts. This chain joins TRBV2 and TRBJ2-3; the match to TRBD2 covers 8 bases. In germline, CDR1 is SNHLY, CDR2 FYNNEI. This CDR3 is 16 amino acids long. The V and J ends lost 1 base and 5 bases, in that order; junction bases with no gene match: 8. Here the CDR3 reads CASSEGTGGPRDTQYF. For the CDR3, the DNA is TGTGCCAGCAGTGAAGGGACGGGAGGGCCGAGAGATACGCAGTATTTT.

Concerning this clonotype: A read error is possible here, since a much larger clone lies one base away. The chain couples TRBV7-9 to TRBJ1-1, with TRBD1 identical over 9 bases. V gave up 7 bases and J gave up 5 bases; unmatched junction bases: 5. The length of the CDR3 is 13 residues. The germline gives CDR1 SEHNR, CDR2 FQNEAQ (reference sequence). For the CDR3, the DNA is TGTGCCAGCAACCCCGGGACAGGGACTGAAGCTTTCTTT. It encodes CASNPGTGTEAFF.

V is TRBV29-1 and J is TRBJ2-2, with 9 bases aligning to TRBD1. The CDR3 totals 14 residues. Germline V gene sequence: CDR1 SQVTM, CDR2 ANQGSEA. With 5 bases clipped from V and 8 bases from J, the junction kept 9 bases outside the gene matches. The DNA for the CDR3 is TGCAGCGTTAGGGGACAGGGTAATTTAGGGGAGCTGTTTTTT. Amino acid sequence: CSVRGQGNLGELFF.

The chain employs TRBV28 and TRBJ2-3, with D maybe TRBD2 (5 bases). The CDR3 contains 15 residues. Germline V gene lookup returns CDR1 MDHEN and CDR2 SYDVKM. Trimming took 3 bases from V and 1 from J, leaving 11 bases between them. CDR3 amino acids: CASSFRGRGTDTQYF. CDR3 DNA: TGTGCCAGCAGTTTCCGAGGGAGAGGCACAGATACGCAGTATTTT.

The gene calls are TRBV29-1 and TRBJ2-3; unclear D gene. V lost 8 bases and J 5 bases, leaving 5 bases between the germline ends. Germline V gene data show CDR1 as SQVTM and CDR2 as ANQGSEA. The length of the CDR3 is 9 residues. The CDR3 protein is CSRRDTQYF. The CDR3 DNA sequence: TGCAGCAGGAGAGATACGCAGTATTTT.

This clonotype was counted at least ten times. V usage is TRBV6-1 and J usage is TRBJ1-2; D might be TRBD1 (5 bases). The CDR3 length is 13 residues. V was shortened by 6 bases and J by 4 bases, with 12 bases between the two germline ends. Looked up from germline, CDR1 is MNHNS and CDR2 is SASEGT. CDR3 in amino acids: CASRGTVSYGYTF. CDR3 nucleotides: TGTGCCAGCAGGGGGACCGTAAGCTATGGCTACACCTTC.

To note about this clonotype: A read error may be the cause here, since a much bigger clone is one base away. The chain joins TRBV6-1 to TRBJ1-2; no definite D call. V shed 5 bases and J shed 1 base, with 11 bases lying between them. The CDR3 runs to 14 residues. Looked up from germline, CDR1 is MNHNS and CDR2 is SASEGT. DNA of the CDR3: TGTGCCAGCAGTCAAGGACCGATTAACTATGGCTACACCTTC. Its protein is CASSQGPINYGYTF.

This clonotype has ten or more counts. The chain has TRBV6-2 or TRBV6-3 and TRBJ1-2; D may be TRBD1 (6 bases). This CDR3 is 15 amino acids long. V was cut by 2 bases and J by 7 bases, with 17 bases left in between. CDR1 MNHEY and CDR2 SVGEGT come from the germline V gene. CDR3 sequence reads: CASSYLKGGAGGYTF. CDR3 bases: TGTGCCAGCAGTTACCTCAAGGGGGGCGCCGGTGGCTACACCTTC.

This clonotype was counted at least ten times. A junction end diverges from the germline sequence, so it may reflect a read error. The chain links TRBV6-5 to TRBJ1-2, with D uncertain. Germline values: CDR1 MNHEY, CDR2 SVGAGI. CDR3 length: 14 residues. The CDR3 DNA is TGTGCCAGCAGTCACTCGAGCGCCGGCGATGGCTACACCTTC. It specifies CASSHSSAGDGYTF.

In this sample, this clonotype turned up a few times. The J gene is TRBJ2-1, the V gene TRBV27; 7 bases match TRBD2. This CDR3 is 16 amino acids long. Germline V gene lookup returns CDR1 MNHEY and CDR2 SMNVEV (reference sequence). The V gene end was trimmed by 1 base and the J gene end by 4 bases; junction bases not matched to a gene: 7. Written as DNA, the CDR3 is TGTGCCAGCAGTTTATTGGGCGGGAGCGTTTACAATGAGCAGTTCTTC. It translates to CASSLLGGSVYNEQFF.

About this clonotype itself: Compared with germline, one end of the junction differs, possibly owing to a read error. This chain joins TRBV9 and TRBJ2-1, with D uncertain. This CDR3 spans 15 amino acids. CDR1 and CDR2 (germline): SGDLS, YYNGEE. The CDR3 region is CASSVAPVVVNEPFF. CDR3 DNA sequence: TGTGCCAGCAGCGTAGCTCCAGTTGTGGTCAATGAGCCGTTCTTC.

This clonotype has only one observation. This clone may be a read error of a much larger clone one base away. The conserved phenylalanine or tryptophan is not found at the CDR3 terminus, so this likely reflects a read error. The genes are TRBV15 and TRBJ1-1; maybe TRBD1 (6 bases). The CDR3 has 12 residues. Trimming removed 5 bases at V and 5 bases at J, with 9 bases between. The germline V gene encodes CDR1 LNHNV and CDR2 YYDKDF (reference sequence). The CDR3 is CATSSDRTEAFS. Here the CDR3 DNA reads TGTGCCACCAGCTCTGACAGGACTGAAGCTTTCTCT.

This clonotype appeared once. The chain links TRBV7-2 to TRBJ2-1, with unresolved D. The germline gives CDR1 SGHTA, CDR2 FQGNSA. The V and J ends lost 5 bases and 0 bases respectively, with 14 bases between them. This CDR3 spans 16 amino acids. Written as DNA, the CDR3 is TGTGCCAGCAGCCCACAAGCGTTAAGCTCCTACAATGAGCAGTTCTTC. The encoded protein is CASSPQALSSYNEQFF.

This sequence joins TRBV11-2 and TRBJ1-1; D uncertain. V lost 1 base and J 4 bases, leaving 10 bases between the germline ends. The CDR3 sequence is 14 residues long. CDR1 is SGHAT and CDR2 is FQNNGV in the germline V gene. Here the CDR3 reads CASSLVATGTEAFF. DNA for the CDR3: TGTGCCAGCAGCTTAGTCGCGACGGGCACTGAAGCTTTCTTT.

This clonotype was observed at least ten times. The V and J genes are TRBV7-9 and TRBJ2-3, with D perhaps matching TRBD2 (5 bases). Trimming took off 7 bases at V and 6 bases at J, with 8 bases between the two ends. CDR1 SEHNR and CDR2 FQNEAQ come from the germline V gene (reference sequence). The CDR3 contains 11 residues. CDR3 amino acids: CASTEEDTQYF. DNA of the CDR3: TGTGCCAGCACGGAGGAGGATACGCAGTATTTT. The full variable domain, completed using reference TRBV7-9 and TRBJ2-3, is DTGVSQNPRHKITKRGQNVTFRCDPISEHNRLYWYRQTLGQGPEFLTYFQNEAQLEKSRLLSDRFSAERPKGSFSTLEIQRTEQGDSAMYLCASTEEDTQYFGPGTRLTVL.

Points on this clonotype: This could be a read error, since a much larger clone is one nucleotide away. V gene TRBV18 combines with J gene TRBJ1-3; TRBD1 matches at 7 bases. V dropped 8 bases and J dropped 3; count of bases not matched to a gene: 13. This CDR3 is 16 amino acids long. The germline V gene encodes CDR1 KGHSH and CDR2 LQKENI. CDR3 nucleotides: TGTGCCAGCCCAACCGGGACAGCTGTAGGTGGAAACACCATATATTTT. This sequence encodes CASPTGTAVGGNTIYF.

This clonotype has at least ten counts. This chain links TRBV20-1 with TRBJ2-1, with 12 bases aligning to TRBD2. The V gene's germline CDR1 is DFQATT and CDR2 SNEGSKA (reference sequence). J gave up 4 bases and V 3 bases, and 4 bases lay outside the gene matches. The CDR3 covers 15 residues. The CDR3 protein is CSARTSGGLYNEQFF. CDR3 bases: TGCAGTGCTAGGACTAGCGGGGGCCTTTACAATGAGCAGTTCTTC.

This clonotype is medium-sized within its sample. The gene calls are TRBV7-2 and TRBJ2-1; D unclear. Germline lookup yields CDR1 SGHTA and CDR2 FQGNSA. V was clipped by 5 bases and J by 0 bases, with 2 bases between them. This CDR3 has 12 amino acids. The CDR3 reads CASSPSYNEQFF. The DNA for the CDR3 is TGTGCCAGCAGCCCCTCCTACAATGAGCAGTTCTTC.